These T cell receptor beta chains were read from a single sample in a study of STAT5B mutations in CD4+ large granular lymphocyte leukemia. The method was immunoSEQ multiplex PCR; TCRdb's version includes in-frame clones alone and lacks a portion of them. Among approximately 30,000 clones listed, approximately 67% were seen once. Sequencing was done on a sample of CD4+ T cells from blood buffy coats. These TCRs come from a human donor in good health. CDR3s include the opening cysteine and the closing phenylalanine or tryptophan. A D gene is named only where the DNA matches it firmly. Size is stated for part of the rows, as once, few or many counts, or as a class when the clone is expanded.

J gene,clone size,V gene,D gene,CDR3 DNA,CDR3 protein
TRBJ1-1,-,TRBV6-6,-,TGTGCCAGCAGTTACGGGGAAAGAAGCACTGAAGCTTTCTTT,CASSYGERSTEAFF
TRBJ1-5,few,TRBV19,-,TGTGCCAGTAGTATAGGAGGCGTTAGCAATCAGCCCCAGCATTTT,CASSIGGVSNQPQHF
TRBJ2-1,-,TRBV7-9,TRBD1,TGTGCCAGCAGCTTAGAGGGGGCGAGCTACAATGAGCAGTTCTTC,CASSLEGASYNEQFF
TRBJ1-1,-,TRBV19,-,TGTGCCAGTAGTATCAGCCAGAGCAGCACTGAAGCTTTCTTT,CASSISQSSTEAFF
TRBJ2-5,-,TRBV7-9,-,TGTGCCAGCAGCCGAACCACAGGGTTGCAAGAGACCCAGTACTTC,CASSRTTGLQETQYF
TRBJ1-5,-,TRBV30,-,TGTGCCTGGAGTGTATGGCACGGCAATCAGCCCCAGCATTTT,CAWSVWHGNQPQHF
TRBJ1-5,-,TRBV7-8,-,TGTGCCAGCAGCTTAGACACGAACAATCAGCCCCAGCATTTT,CASSLDTNNQPQHF
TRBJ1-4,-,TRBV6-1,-,TGTGCCAGCAGTGAATTCAGTGTAAATGAAAAACTGTTTTTT,CASSEFSVNEKLFF
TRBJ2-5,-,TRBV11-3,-,TGTGCCAGCAGCTTAGAGATCACCGGGACCCCGGGGGAGACCCAGTACTTC,CASSLEITGTPGETQYF
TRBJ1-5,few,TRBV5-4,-,TGTGCCAGCAGCAACAATCAGCCCCAGCATTTT,CASSNNQPQHF
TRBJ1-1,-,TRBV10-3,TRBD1,TGTGCCACCCGACAGGGGGCTTCCACTGAAGCTTTCTTT,CATRQGASTEAFF
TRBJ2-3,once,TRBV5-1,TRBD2,TGCGCCAGCAGCTTGGCCCTTAGCGGGAGCACAGATACGCAGTATTTT,CASSLALSGSTDTQYF
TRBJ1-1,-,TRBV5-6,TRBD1,TGTGCCAGCAGCTTGGTTCGGACAGGCCGGACTGAAGCTTTCTTT,CASSLVRTGRTEAFF
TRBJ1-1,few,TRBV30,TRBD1,TGTGCCTGGAGTGCCCTGGACAGGGTGTTTGAGGACACTGAAGCTTTCTTT,CAWSALDRVFEDTEAFF
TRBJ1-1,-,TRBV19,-,TGTGCCACCCTAAAGGACTCAACGAACACTGAAGCTTTCTTT,CATLKDSTNTEAFF
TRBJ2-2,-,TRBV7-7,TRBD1,TGTGCCAGCAGCTTCGGGGGACAGGGGGCGCCCGGGGAGCTGTTTTTT,CASSFGGQGAPGELFF
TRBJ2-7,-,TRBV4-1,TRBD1,TGCGCCAGCAGTGAGGACAGGGGCGCCTACGAGCAGTACTTC,CASSEDRGAYEQYF
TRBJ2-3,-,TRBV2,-,TGTGCCAGCAGTTACATGCTTCGGAGCACAGATACGCAGTATTTT,CASSYMLRSTDTQYF
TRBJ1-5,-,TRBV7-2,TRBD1,TGTGCCAGCAGCCCTGGGACAGGAATAAATCAGCCCCAGCATTTT,CASSPGTGINQPQHF
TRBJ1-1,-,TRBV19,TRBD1,TGTGCCAGTAGTATGGGGGACAGGGATCAGTACACTGAAGCTTTCTTT,CASSMGDRDQYTEAFF
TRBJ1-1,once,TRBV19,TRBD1,TGTGCCAGTAATAACAGGGGGAACACTGAAGCTTTCTTT,CASNNRGNTEAFF
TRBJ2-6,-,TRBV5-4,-,TGTGCCAGCGAACTGTCCGTAAGACAAAGTCGGGCCAACGTCCTGACTTTC,CASELSVRQSRANVLTF
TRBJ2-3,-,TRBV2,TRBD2,TGTGCCAGCAACCTAGGACTAGCGGGGGGAGATACGCAGTATTTT,CASNLGLAGGDTQYF
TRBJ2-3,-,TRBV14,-,TGTGCCAGCAGCCAAGAGATATTGAGCCGCGTAACAGATACGCAGTATTTT,CASSQEILSRVTDTQYF
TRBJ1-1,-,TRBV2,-,TGTGCCAGCGTGATGGGGAACACTGAAGCTTTCTTT,CASVMGNTEAFF
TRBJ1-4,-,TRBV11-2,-,TGTGCCAGCAGCCTGGGACGGGTTAATGAAAAACTGTTTTTT,CASSLGRVNEKLFF
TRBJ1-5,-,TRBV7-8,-,TGTGCCAGCAGCTCGGACTGGAATCAGCCCCAGCATTTT,CASSSDWNQPQHF